This T cell receptor (beta chain) is drawn from a study of T cells in Graves' hyperthyroidism and ophthalmopathy. Study results and limitations: Ophthalmopathy was predicted by the model a median of roughly 6 months ahead of onset. Peripheral blood also featured most of the thyroid clonotypes expanded above 0.001.

No progression to ophthalmopathy during 18 months of follow-up defined stable disease. On the basis of clinical symptoms, serum thyroxine and TRAb, thyroid ultrasound and orbital computed tomography, diagnoses were made. This CDR3 region has 14 residues. V gave up 6 bases and J gave up 6 bases; unmatched junction bases: 9. Germline V gene data show CDR1 as DFQATT and CDR2 as SNEGSKA (reference sequence). Template material for amplifying TCR beta CDR3 regions consisted of RNA transcripts. First-round RT-PCR targeting the TCR CDR3 was performed with the HTBI primer set. TCRdb called the multiplex PCR reads again in MiXCR, with one record for every CDR3 protein. In the table there are approximately 610,000 distinct CDR3 sequences, around 15% of which are singletons. This clonotype was detected many times. Its target is not known.

The J gene is TRBJ2-5, the V gene TRBV20-1; 11 nucleotides line up with TRBD2. Sequenced sample: blood. The clonotype was recovered from a woman aged 18-29 years with Graves' hyperthyroidism. The CDR3 DNA reads TGCAGTGCGGGGGCTAGCGGGGGGCGGAAGACCCAGTACTTC. Its translation: CSAGASGGRKTQYF.